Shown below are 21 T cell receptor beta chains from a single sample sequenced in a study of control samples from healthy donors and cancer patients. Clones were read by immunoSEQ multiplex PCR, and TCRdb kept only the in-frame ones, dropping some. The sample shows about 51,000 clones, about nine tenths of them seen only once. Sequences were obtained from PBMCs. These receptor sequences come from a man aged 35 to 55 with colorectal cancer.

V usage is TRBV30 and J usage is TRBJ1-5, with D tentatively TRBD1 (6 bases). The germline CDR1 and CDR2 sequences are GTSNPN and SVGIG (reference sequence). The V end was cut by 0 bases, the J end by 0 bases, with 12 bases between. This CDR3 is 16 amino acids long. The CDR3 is CAWSVRRTVSNQPQHF. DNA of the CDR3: TGTGCCTGGAGTGTACGCCGGACAGTTAGCAATCAGCCCCAGCATTTT.

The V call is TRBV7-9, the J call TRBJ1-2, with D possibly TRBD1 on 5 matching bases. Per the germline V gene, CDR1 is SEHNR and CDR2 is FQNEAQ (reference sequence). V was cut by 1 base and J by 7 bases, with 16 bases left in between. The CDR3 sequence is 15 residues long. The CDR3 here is CASSLGAGSGVGYTF. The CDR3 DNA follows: TGTGCCAGCAGCTTAGGGGCAGGGTCAGGAGTTGGCTACACCTTC. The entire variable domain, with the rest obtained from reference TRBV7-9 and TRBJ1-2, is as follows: DTGVSQNPRHKITKRGQNVTFRCDPISEHNRLYWYRQTLGQGPEFLTYFQNEAQLEKSRLLSDRFSAERPKGSFSTLEIQRTEQGDSAMYLCASSLGAGSGVGYTFGSGTRLTVV.

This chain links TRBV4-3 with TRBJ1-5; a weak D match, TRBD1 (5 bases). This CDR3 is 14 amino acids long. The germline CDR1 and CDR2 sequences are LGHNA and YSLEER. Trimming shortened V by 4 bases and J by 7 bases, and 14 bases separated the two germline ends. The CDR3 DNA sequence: TGCGCCAGCAGCCTTGGGAGGGGAGGGCAGCCCCAGCATTTT. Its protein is CASSLGRGGQPQHF.

The CDR3 DNA reads as TGTGCCAGCCTCGTAGGGGTGGAAGGGGCCAACGTCCTGACTTTC. As protein: CASLVGVEGANVLTF. The J gene is TRBJ2-6, the V gene TRBV21-1; the table's D call, TRBD1, has no DNA check behind it. TRBV21-1 is designated a pseudogene. The CDR3 loop spans 15 amino acids.

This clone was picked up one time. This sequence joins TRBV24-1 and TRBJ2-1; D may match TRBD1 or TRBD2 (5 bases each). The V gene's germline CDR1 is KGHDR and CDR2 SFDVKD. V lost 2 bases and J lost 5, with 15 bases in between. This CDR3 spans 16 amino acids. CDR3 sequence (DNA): TGTGCCACCAGTGATTCGATCCGAGGGGTCCACAATGAGCAGTTCTTC. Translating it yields CATSDSIRGVHNEQFF.

DNA of the CDR3: TGTGCCAGCAAGGGACTAGCGGAGTCCTACGAGCAGTACTTC. This sequence encodes CASKGLAESYEQYF. The gene calls are TRBV9 and TRBJ2-7; 11 nucleotides align to TRBD2. The germline V gene has CDR1 SGDLS and CDR2 YYNGEE. The V and J ends lost 6 bases and 1 base, in that order; junction bases with no gene match: 3. The CDR3 spans 14 residues.

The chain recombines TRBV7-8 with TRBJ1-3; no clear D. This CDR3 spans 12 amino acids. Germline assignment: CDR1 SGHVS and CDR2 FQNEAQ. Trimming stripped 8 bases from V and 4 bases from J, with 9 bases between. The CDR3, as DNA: TGTGCCAGCGCCCCCCGGGGAAACACCATATATTTT. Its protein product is CASAPRGNTIYF. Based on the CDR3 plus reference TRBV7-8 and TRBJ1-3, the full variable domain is GAGVSQSPRYKVAKRGQDVALRCDPISGHVSLFWYQQALGQGPEFLTYFQNEAQLDKSGLPSDRFFAERPEGSVSTLKIQRTQQEDSAVYLCASAPRGNTIYFGEGSWLTVV.

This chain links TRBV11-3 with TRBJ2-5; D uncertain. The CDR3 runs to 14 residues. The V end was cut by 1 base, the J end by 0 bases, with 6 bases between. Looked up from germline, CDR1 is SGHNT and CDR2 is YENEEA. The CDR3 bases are TGTGCCAGCAGCTTAGGACTCCACCAAGAGACCCAGTACTTC. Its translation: CASSLGLHQETQYF.

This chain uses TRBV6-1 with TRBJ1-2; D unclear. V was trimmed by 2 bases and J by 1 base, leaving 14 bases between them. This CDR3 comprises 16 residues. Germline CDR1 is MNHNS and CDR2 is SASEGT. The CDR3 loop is CASSESGWTGNYGYTF. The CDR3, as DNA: TGTGCCAGCAGTGAAAGTGGTTGGACCGGTAACTATGGCTACACCTTC.

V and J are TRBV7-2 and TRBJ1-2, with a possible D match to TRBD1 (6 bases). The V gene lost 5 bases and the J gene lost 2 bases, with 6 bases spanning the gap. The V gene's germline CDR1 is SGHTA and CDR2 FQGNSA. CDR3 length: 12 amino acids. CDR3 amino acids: CASSQGNYGYTF. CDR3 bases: TGTGCCAGCAGCCAGGGGAACTATGGCTACACCTTC.

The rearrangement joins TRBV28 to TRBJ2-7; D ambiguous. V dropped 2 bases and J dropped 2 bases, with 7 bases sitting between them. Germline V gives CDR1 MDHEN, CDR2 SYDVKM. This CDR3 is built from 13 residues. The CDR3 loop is CASSLRRPYEQYF. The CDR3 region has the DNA TGTGCCAGCAGTTTACGCAGGCCCTACGAGCAGTACTTC.

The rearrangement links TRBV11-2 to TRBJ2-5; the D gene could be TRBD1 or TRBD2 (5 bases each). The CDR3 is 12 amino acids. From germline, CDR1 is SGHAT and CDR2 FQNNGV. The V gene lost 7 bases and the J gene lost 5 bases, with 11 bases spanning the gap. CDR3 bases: TGTGCCAGCACCTACGAGGGGGAGACCCAGTACTTC. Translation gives CASTYEGETQYF.

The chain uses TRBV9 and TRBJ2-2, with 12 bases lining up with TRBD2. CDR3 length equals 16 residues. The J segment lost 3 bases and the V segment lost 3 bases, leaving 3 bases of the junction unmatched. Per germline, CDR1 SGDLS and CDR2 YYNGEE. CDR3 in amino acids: CASSGGLAGYTGELFF. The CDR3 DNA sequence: TGTGCCAGCAGCGGAGGACTAGCGGGGTACACCGGGGAGCTGTTTTTT.

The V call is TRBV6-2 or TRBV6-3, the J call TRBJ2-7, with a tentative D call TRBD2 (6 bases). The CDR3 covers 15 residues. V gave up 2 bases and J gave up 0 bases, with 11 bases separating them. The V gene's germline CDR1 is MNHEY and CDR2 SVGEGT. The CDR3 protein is CASSYRDWSSYEQYF. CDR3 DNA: TGTGCCAGCAGTTACCGGGACTGGAGCTCCTACGAGCAGTACTTC.

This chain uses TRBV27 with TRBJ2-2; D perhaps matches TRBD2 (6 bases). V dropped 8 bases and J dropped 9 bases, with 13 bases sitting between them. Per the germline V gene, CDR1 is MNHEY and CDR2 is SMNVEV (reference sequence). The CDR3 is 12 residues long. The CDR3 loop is CASGGVTRELFF. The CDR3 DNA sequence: TGTGCCAGCGGAGGGGTTACCAGGGAGCTGTTTTTT.

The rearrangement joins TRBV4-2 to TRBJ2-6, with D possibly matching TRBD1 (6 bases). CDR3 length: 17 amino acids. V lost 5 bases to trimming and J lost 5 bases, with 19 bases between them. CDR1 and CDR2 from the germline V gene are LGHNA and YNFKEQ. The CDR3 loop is CASSADSGGTWANVLTF. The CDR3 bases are TGTGCCAGCAGCGCGGACAGCGGAGGAACCTGGGCCAACGTCCTGACTTTC.

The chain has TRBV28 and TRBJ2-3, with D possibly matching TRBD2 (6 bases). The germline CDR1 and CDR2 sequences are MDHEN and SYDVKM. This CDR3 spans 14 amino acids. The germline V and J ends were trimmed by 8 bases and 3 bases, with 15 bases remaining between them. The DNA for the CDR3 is TGTGCCAGCCGTAGTAGTGGAGGGACAGATACGCAGTATTTT. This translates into CASRSSGGTDTQYF.

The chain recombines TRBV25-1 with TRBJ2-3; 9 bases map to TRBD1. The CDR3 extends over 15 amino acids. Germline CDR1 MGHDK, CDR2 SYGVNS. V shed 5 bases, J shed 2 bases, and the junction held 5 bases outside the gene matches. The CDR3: CASSPGTGHTDTQYF. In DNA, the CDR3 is TGTGCCAGCAGTCCCGGGACAGGGCACACAGATACGCAGTATTTT.

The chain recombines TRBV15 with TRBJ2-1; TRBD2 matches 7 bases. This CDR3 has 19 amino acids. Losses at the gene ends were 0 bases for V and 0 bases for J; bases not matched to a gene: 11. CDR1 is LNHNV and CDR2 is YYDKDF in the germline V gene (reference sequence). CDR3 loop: CATSRDRNSGWSSYNEQFF. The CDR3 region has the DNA TGTGCCACCAGCAGAGATCGTAATAGCGGGTGGAGCTCCTACAATGAGCAGTTCTTC.

The CDR3 region has the DNA TGTGCCAGCAGCGTAAGGGCTGAGGGGGCCTACGAGCAGTACTTC. It codes for CASSVRAEGAYEQYF. J is TRBJ2-7 and V is TRBV9; D is perhaps TRBD1 (6 bases). Germline loops: CDR1 SGDLS, CDR2 YYNGEE. This CDR3 spans 15 amino acids. Trimming stripped 1 base from V and 2 bases from J, with 13 bases between. The whole variable domain, remainder taken from reference TRBV9 and TRBJ2-7, is DSGVTQTPKHLITATGQRVTLRCSPRSGDLSVYWYQQSLDQGLQFLIQYYNGEERAKGNILERFSAQQFPDLHSELNLSSLELGDSALYFCASSVRAEGAYEQYFGPGTRLTVT.

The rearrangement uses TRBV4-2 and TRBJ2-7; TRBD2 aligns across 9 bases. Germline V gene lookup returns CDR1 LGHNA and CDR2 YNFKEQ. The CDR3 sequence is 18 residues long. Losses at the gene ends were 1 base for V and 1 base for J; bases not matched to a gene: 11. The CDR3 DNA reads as TGTGCCAGCAGCCAAGTATCGGGGAGAGCGGGAGGATCCTACGAGCAGTACTTC. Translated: CASSQVSGRAGGSYEQYF.